The TCR beta chain under discussion was sequenced for a study of T cell changes during pregnancy in multiple sclerosis. The data were produced by immunoSEQ multiplex PCR, yet TCRdb's version contains in-frame clones alone and is incomplete. Found here are more than 50,000 clones, 91% of them singletons; the top ten hold approximately 0.45%. The material sequenced was CD4+ T cells from peripheral blood mononuclear cells, taken after pregnancy. The sequence derives from a female donor in good health, enrolled as a control in a pregnancy study.

CDR3 region: CASSQPGQGWRVNTEAFF. Here the CDR3 DNA reads TGCGCCAGCAGCCAACCGGGACAGGGCTGGAGGGTGAACACTGAAGCTTTCTTT. This chain connects TRBV4-1 to TRBJ1-1, with TRBD1 matching over 9 bases. CDR3 length: 18 residues. J lost 0 bases, V lost 2 bases, and 10 bases had no gene match. Germline V lookup: CDR1 MGHRA, CDR2 YSYEKL.